A selection of T cell receptor beta chains follows, all from one sample in a study of radiation and T cells in renal cell carcinoma. Measured with immunoSEQ multiplex PCR; TCRdb has only the in-frame clones, and not every one. The repertoire has approximately 92,000 clones, approximately 80% of them found once; the top ten carry around 9.1%. The specimen comprised blood, sampled from a patient whose treatment included radiotherapy and nephrectomy. The receptor set was obtained from a man in his forties or fifties with renal cell carcinoma. Both conserved end residues are trimmed from each CDR3. A D gene is named only where the DNA matches it firmly.

j_call v_call d_call cdr3_aa
TRBJ2-7 TRBV18 TRBD2 ASSPREAGALYEQY
TRBJ1-1 TRBV20-1 NA SAGGLAEAF
TRBJ2-3 TRBV13 NA ASSLGRWEDTQY
TRBJ2-1 TRBV7-5 NA ARSWRGGSSRNEQF
TRBJ2-7 TRBV4-1 TRBD2 ASSQDRRFGAGGNSYEQY
TRBJ1-4 TRBV6-1 TRBD1 ASSDRGRANEKLF
TRBJ2-1 TRBV5-1 NA ASSSKEDTGTHNEQF
TRBJ2-5 TRBV7-2 TRBD2 ASSLGAGTSRWETQY
TRBJ1-1 TRBV7-9 NA ASSRATSGMGTEAF
TRBJ1-1 TRBV6-1 NA ASSVSLGSLAEAF
TRBJ1-2 TRBV6-1 NA ASSESPGRSYGYT
TRBJ2-7 TRBV28 TRBD1 ASTSIMRGTGGRQY
TRBJ1-1 TRBV9 NA ASSVAPGNTEAF
TRBJ1-5 TRBV2 NA ASSEGLRQPQH
TRBJ2-5 TRBV6-6 NA ASSYAEARPETQY
TRBJ1-2 TRBV28 NA ASSSAGDNYGYT
TRBJ1-4 TRBV5-1 NA ASSPGTENEKLF
TRBJ2-7 TRBV4-3 NA ASSQSPSYEQY
TRBJ1-5 TRBV30 NA AWSVTGVWNQPQH
TRBJ2-7 TRBV5-1 NA ASSLEYGEQY
TRBJ2-2 TRBV28 TRBD1 ASKGQGMF
TRBJ2-1 TRBV4-3 NA ASSQIQSSYNEQF
TRBJ2-1 TRBV9 TRBD2 ASSPTGTSGGEEQF
TRBJ2-7 TRBV19 NA ASTRAGTGYEQY
TRBJ2-5 TRBV2 TRBD2 ASSGLAGGPGQETQY
TRBJ1-3 TRBV5-1 TRBD1 ASSQGTASSGNTIY
TRBJ1-1 TRBV7-2 NA ASSLFDDTEAF
TRBJ2-7 TRBV11-3 NA ASSLDGTSYEQY
TRBJ2-2 TRBV5-4 NA ASSYLAGELF
TRBJ2-1 TRBV5-1 TRBD2 ASAGGRDEQF
TRBJ1-1 TRBV7-3 NA ASSSQGNTEAF
TRBJ1-2 TRBV4-1 TRBD1 ASSQQGVAYGYT
TRBJ2-3 TRBV19 NA ASSTGLADTQY
TRBJ2-3 TRBV14 NA ASSPTKGRIAQY
TRBJ1-2 TRBV2 TRBD1 ASTAGTEFYGYT
TRBJ2-6 TRBV9 NA ASSPIFSGANVLT
TRBJ1-1 TRBV19 NA ASSPDSLPRLARAF
TRBJ2-5 TRBV4-1 NA ASSQGSGVETQY
TRBJ2-5 TRBV5-1 NA ASSFRGRETQY
TRBJ1-5 TRBV18 NA ASSPPGGDQPQH
TRBJ2-2 TRBV19 NA ASRLSQTNTGELF
TRBJ2-7 TRBV5-3 TRBD1 ARSLIGGQGPVDGPTNFYEQY
TRBJ2-7 TRBV7-9 TRBD2 ASSPTSGRYEQY
TRBJ2-3 TRBV7-2 NA ASSLTDTQY
TRBJ2-2 TRBV18 NA ASSPRATGNTGELF
TRBJ1-1 TRBV5-1 NA ASSLLAGNTEAF
TRBJ2-1 TRBV7-9 NA ASQPWGQEDEQF
TRBJ2-2 TRBV9 NA ASSGGQPNTGELF
TRBJ2-3 TRBV27 TRBD2 ASHSPGGSTDTQY
TRBJ1-4 TRBV30 NA AWRVWGSTNEKLF